The 29 T cell receptor beta chains given below trace back to one sample, sequenced in a study of blood T cells in healthy people across ages. A J-beta primer mix and a sample-barcoded 5' primer were used in a second PCR of about 6 to 12 cycles. Each CDR3 protein is one row after TCRdb ran MiXCR on the 5' RACE reads. Altogether about 680,000 distinct CDR3 sequences are present, around 48% being singletons, with the ten largest covering roughly 31%. The specimen sequenced was blood. The receptors here all came from a woman aged 60-75 years in good health.

DNA of the CDR3: TGTGCCAGCAGCTCTCTAGCGACGCCGAAAGAGACCCAGTACTTC. Protein sequence: CASSSLATPKETQYF. The chain employs TRBV6-1 and TRBJ2-5; D might be TRBD2 (6 bases). V was cut by 6 bases and J by 3 bases, with 17 bases left in between. The CDR3 is 15 amino acids. Germline lookup yields CDR1 MNHNS and CDR2 SASEGT.

This clonotype has more than one count but fewer than ten. V and J are TRBV6-2 or TRBV6-3 and TRBJ1-2; no firm D call. CDR1 MNHEY and CDR2 SVGEGT come from the germline V gene. The CDR3 consists of 12 residues. The V gene lost 6 bases and the J gene lost 4 bases, with 9 bases spanning the gap. CDR3 in DNA: TGTGCCAGCAGCGACACTTCCTATGGCTACACCTTC. It yields the protein CASSDTSYGYTF.

The genes are TRBV6-1 and TRBJ1-6, with 8 bases matching TRBD1. Germline V lookup: CDR1 MNHNS, CDR2 SASEGT. This CDR3 is 14 amino acids long. V trimming: 7 bases; J trimming: 10 bases; junction bases outside the gene matches: 9. This chain's CDR3 is CASTKSGGESPLHF. In nucleotides, the CDR3 is TGTGCCAGCACCAAATCAGGGGGCGAATCACCCCTCCACTTT.

This clonotype was seen a few times. The J gene is TRBJ2-7, the V gene TRBV2; weak D call: TRBD1 (7 bases). The V and J ends lost 8 bases and 3 bases respectively, with 11 bases between them. The CDR3 consists of 12 residues. CDR1 and CDR2 from the germline V gene are SNHLY and FYNNEI. Here the CDR3 DNA reads TGTGCCAGCGGGGGGACAGTCTACGAGCAGTACTTC. Its protein is CASGGTVYEQYF.

The V gene is TRBV4-2, the J gene TRBJ2-3, with TRBD2 matching over 14 bases. The CDR3 extends over 21 amino acids. V was clipped by 1 base and J by 2 bases; unmatched bases: 14. Per the germline V gene, CDR1 is LGHNA and CDR2 is YNFKEQ. The DNA for the CDR3 is TGTGCCAGCAGCCAAGCTCAAACGGGACTAGCGGGAGTGGGGTTCACAGATACGCAGTATTTT. This encodes CASSQAQTGLAGVGFTDTQYF.

The chain combines TRBV21-1 with TRBJ2-1; the table's D call of TRBD2 was not tested on the DNA. TRBV21-1 is tagged as a pseudogene. The CDR3 runs 16 residues. The CDR3 here is CATGGREATQHNEQFF. DNA for the CDR3: TGTGCCACCGGGGGGCGGGAGGCAACACAACACAATGAGCAGTTCTTC.

The chain employs TRBV7-9 and TRBJ2-5, with 13 nucleotides matching TRBD2. Per the germline V gene, CDR1 is SEHNR and CDR2 is FQNEAQ (reference sequence). The CDR3 contains 16 residues. The V segment lost 5 bases and the J segment 11 bases; nucleotides outside the gene matches: 14. The CDR3 region is CASSPGTSGTYNEQYF. The CDR3 coding sequence is TGTGCCAGCAGCCCCGGGACTAGCGGGACATACAATGAGCAGTACTTC.

In regard to this clonotype: A read error may explain this, as a much larger clone is one base away. The V gene is TRBV27, the J gene TRBJ2-5, with TRBD2 as a possible D gene (6 bases). From germline, CDR1 is MNHEY and CDR2 SMNVEV (reference sequence). The V end was cut by 8 bases, the J end by 11 bases, with 27 bases between. The CDR3 totals 15 residues. The CDR3: CASARGGEAYNEQYF. The DNA for the CDR3 is TGTGCCAGCGCCCGCGGAGGGGAAGCCTACAATGAGCAGTACTTC.

The genes are TRBV18 and TRBJ2-7; 8 positions match TRBD1. The V segment lost 3 bases and the J segment 5 bases; nucleotides outside the gene matches: 6. CDR1 and CDR2 from the germline V gene are KGHSH and LQKENI. The CDR3 has 14 amino acids. The DNA of the CDR3 is TGTGCCAGCTCACCTTCTCAGGGGGCCCACGAGCAGTACTTC. This codes for CASSPSQGAHEQYF. The complete variable domain, with remaining parts taken from reference TRBV18 and TRBJ2-7, reads NAGVMQNPRHLVRRRGQEARLRCSPMKGHSHVYWYRQLPEEGLKFMVYLQKENIIDESGMPKERFSAEFPKEGPSILRIQQVVRGDSAAYFCASSPSQGAHEQYFGPGTRLTVT.

The gene calls are TRBV7-9 and TRBJ1-4; tentative D call: TRBD1 (5 bases). Germline V gives CDR1 SEHNR, CDR2 FQNEAQ (reference sequence). Trimming shortened V by 5 bases and J by 6 bases, and 16 bases separated the two germline ends. The CDR3 loop spans 15 amino acids. The CDR3 DNA reads TGTGCCAGCAGCCTCGCGGAGGGGAGCGATGAAAAACTGTTTTTT. Its translation: CASSLAEGSDEKLFF.

The rearrangement joins TRBV29-1 to TRBJ1-2; 7 positions match TRBD1. Germline V CDR1 and CDR2: SQVTM, ANQGSEA. This CDR3 spans 15 amino acids. The junction had 13 bases not matched to a gene; V was cut back by 4 bases and J by 5 bases. CDR3 residues: CSVGRSRDSSYGYTF. The CDR3 DNA follows: TGCAGCGTTGGGCGTTCCCGGGACAGTTCATATGGCTACACCTTC.

As regards this clonotype: Its ends do not fully match the called genes, so a read error is possible. This chain uses TRBV7-9 with TRBJ2-7; maybe TRBD2 (5 bases). Germline CDR1 and CDR2: SEHNR and FQNEAQ (reference sequence). The CDR3 runs 14 residues. In DNA form, the CDR3 reads TGTGCCGGCAGCTTACTAGGAGCTAGCTACGAGCAGTACTTC. This encodes CAGSLLGASYEQYF. The full variable domain, completed using reference TRBV7-9 and TRBJ2-7, is DTGVSQNPRHKITKRGQNVTFRCDPISEHNRLYWYRQTLGQGPEFLTYFQNEAQLEKSRLLSDRFSAERPKGSFSTLEIQRTEQGDSAMYLCAGSLLGASYEQYFGPGTRLTVT.

The V gene is TRBV20-1, the J gene TRBJ2-7; no firm D call. The J call may be faulty, since TRBJ2-5 better matches the DNA end. The CDR3 spans 14 residues. Germline assignment: CDR1 DFQATT and CDR2 SNEGSKA (reference sequence). In nucleotides, the CDR3 is TGCAGTGCTCCAGAGACGAGACGGAAAGAGACCCAGTACTTC. Translation: CSAPETRRKETQYF.

This clonotype was counted ten times or more. The J gene is TRBJ1-6, the V gene TRBV14; TRBD1 agrees at 7 bases. The ends lost 3 bases at V and 6 bases at J; junction bases unmatched: 8. The CDR3 loop spans 16 amino acids. Germline V gene lookup returns CDR1 SGHDN and CDR2 FVKESK. CDR3 in DNA: TGTGCCAGCAGCCATCCCGGGACAGAGGGTAATTCACCCCTCCACTTT. Translated: CASSHPGTEGNSPLHF.

The chain joins TRBV10-3 to TRBJ2-1; TRBD2 agrees at 7 bases. V lost 7 bases to trimming and J lost 6 bases; unmatched junction nucleotides: 6. The V gene's germline CDR1 is ENHRY and CDR2 SYGVKD. CDR3 length: 13 residues. The CDR3 bases are TGTGCCATCAAAGGTTGGGGGGGCAATGAGCAGTTCTTC. Encoded protein: CAIKGWGGNEQFF.

The chain is built from TRBV7-2 and TRBJ2-7; 7 nucleotides agree with TRBD2. The V gene's germline CDR1 is SGHTA and CDR2 FQGNSA. The CDR3 is 13 residues long. V lost 4 bases and J lost 9; bases outside the gene matches: 9. The CDR3 loop is CASSSGGIARQYF. In DNA form, the CDR3 reads TGTGCCAGCAGCTCGGGGGGTATAGCTCGGCAGTACTTC.

The chain is built from TRBV28 and TRBJ2-5, with 9 bases lining up with TRBD1. The J segment lost 7 bases and the V segment lost 10 bases, leaving 13 bases of the junction unmatched. The CDR3 has 14 residues. Germline CDR1 reads MDHEN; CDR2 reads SYDVKM. CDR3 in amino acids: CANSQTPGQGTQYF. The DNA of the CDR3 is TGTGCCAACAGCCAGACCCCGGGACAGGGGACCCAGTACTTC.

The genes are TRBV30 and TRBJ1-4; 12 bases align to TRBD1. Germline trimming cut 6 bases from V and 0 bases from J; bases unmatched to any gene: 5. The germline gives CDR1 GTSNPN, CDR2 SVGIG (reference sequence). The CDR3 is 16 amino acids. The CDR3 DNA reads TGTGCCTGCCCGGGACAGGGGGCAACAACTAATGAAAAACTGTTTTTT. Translated: CACPGQGATTNEKLFF.

This chain connects TRBV6-5 to TRBJ2-3; D uncertain. CDR1 MNHEY and CDR2 SVGAGI come from the germline V gene. There are 13 residues in the CDR3. V lost 0 bases to trimming and J lost 2 bases, with 3 bases between them. The CDR3 sequence: CASSYSTTDTQYF. The CDR3 nucleotides read TGTGCCAGCAGTTACTCGACCACAGATACGCAGTATTTT.

The chain couples TRBV7-2 to TRBJ2-7; 10 nucleotides match TRBD2. This CDR3 comprises 16 residues. V lost 2 bases to trimming and J lost 6 bases; unmatched junction nucleotides: 10. Germline V gene sequence: CDR1 SGHTA, CDR2 FQGNSA. This chain's CDR3 is CASSLMLAGEAVEQYF. CDR3 coding DNA: TGTGCCAGCAGCTTAATGCTAGCGGGAGAAGCTGTCGAGCAGTACTTC.

J is TRBJ2-2 and V is TRBV2; 7 bases agree with TRBD2. J gave up 2 bases and V 2 bases, and 5 bases lay outside the gene matches. In germline, CDR1 is SNHLY, CDR2 FYNNEI. There are 16 residues in the CDR3. The CDR3 spells CASSEPRGGNTGELFF. For the CDR3, the DNA is TGTGCCAGCAGTGAACCCCGCGGGGGAAACACCGGGGAGCTGTTTTTT.

The genes are TRBV11-1 and TRBJ1-1; D is unclear. Trimming took off 0 bases at V and 5 bases at J, with 7 bases between the two ends. The CDR3 spans 13 residues. Germline CDR1 and CDR2: SGHAT and FQDESV (reference sequence). The CDR3 spells CASSLAFITEAFF. In DNA, the CDR3 is TGTGCCAGCAGCTTAGCGTTCATTACTGAAGCTTTCTTT.

There are a few counts of this clonotype. Written as DNA, the CDR3 is TGCGCCAGCAGCCAAGCCCCCCTGGGGTCCAACTATGGCTACACCTTC. It translates to CASSQAPLGSNYGYTF. The chain recombines TRBV4-1 with TRBJ1-2; D is undetermined. The CDR3 spans 16 residues. Germline CDR1 MGHRA, CDR2 YSYEKL. V lost 1 base, J lost 2 bases, and 14 bases lay in between.

This chain joins TRBV7-9 and TRBJ2-1; the D is unclear. The end of the DNA is better explained by TRBJ2-7, so the J call may be wrong. The CDR3 is 16 residues long. Germline lookup yields CDR1 SEHNR and CDR2 FQNEAQ (reference sequence). The CDR3 DNA follows: TGTGCCAGCAGCTTAGAACGGCCCCTCGGATACTACGAGCAGTACTTC. Translated, it gives CASSLERPLGYYEQYF.

This clonotype was observed a handful of times. The CDR3 DNA reads TGCGCCAGCAGCTTCACCCCGGAGGAGGCAGATACGCAGTATTTT. Protein: CASSFTPEEADTQYF. This chain uses TRBV5-1 with TRBJ2-3, with a weak D call TRBD2 (5 bases). From germline, CDR1 is SGHRS and CDR2 YFSETQ. This CDR3 comprises 15 residues. V gave up 2 bases and J gave up 4 bases, with 14 bases separating them. Supplemented by reference TRBV5-1 and TRBJ2-3, the full variable domain reads KAGVTQTPRYLIKTRGQQVTLSCSPISGHRSVSWYQQTPGQGLQFLFEYFSETQRNKGNFPGRFSGRQFSNSRSEMNVSTLELGDSALYLCASSFTPEEADTQYFGPGTRLTVL.

J is TRBJ2-4 and V is TRBV24-1; 7 bases line up with TRBD2. J lost 7 bases, V lost 2 bases, and 7 bases had no gene match. The length of the CDR3 is 15 residues. CDR1 is KGHDR and CDR2 is SFDVKD in the germline V gene. CDR3 amino acids: CATSDSLAGVNIQYF. The CDR3 nucleotides are TGTGCCACCAGTGATTCCCTTGCGGGAGTGAACATTCAGTACTTC.

V usage is TRBV7-6 and J usage is TRBJ2-1, with 10 bases lining up with TRBD2. The CDR3 contains 18 residues. J gave up 5 bases and V 3 bases, and 13 bases lay outside the gene matches. CDR1 is SGHVS, CDR2 FNYEAQ, per germline. CDR3 sequence (DNA): TGTGCCAGCAGCTTGTCCCCGTCGGCTAGCGGGAGCCACAATGAGCAGTTCTTC. Translated: CASSLSPSASGSHNEQFF.

This sequence joins TRBV4-3 and TRBJ2-1, with 8 bases matching TRBD2. Germline CDR1 is LGHNA and CDR2 is YSLEER. CDR3 length equals 17 residues. Germline trimming cut 0 bases from V and 3 bases from J; bases unmatched to any gene: 7. The CDR3 DNA reads as TGCGCCAGCAGCCAAGATAATAGCGGGATGTTCTACAATGAGCAGTTCTTC. Its protein product is CASSQDNSGMFYNEQFF.

Regarding this clonotype: This may be a read error, as it is one base from a much larger clone. The V gene is TRBV29-1, the J gene TRBJ2-1; D uncertain. Trimming removed 5 bases at V and 10 bases at J, with 15 bases between. The CDR3 is 12 residues long. Germline CDR1 is SQVTM and CDR2 is ANQGSEA. CDR3 coding DNA: TGCAGCGTTCACGCCTCGGCCTACGAGCAGTTCTTC. Translated, it gives CSVHASAYEQFF.